This TCR beta chain was observed in a study of PD-1 blockade in classical Hodgkin lymphoma. Study information: Patients were dosed intravenously with nivolumab at 3 mg/kg every 2 weeks. The study's findings and limits: Relative to healthy donors, newly diagnosed patients reportedly had lower baseline TCR diversity, which was reported as lower still in relapsed/refractory patients.

Each patient's relapse followed autologous stem cell transplantation, and brentuximab vedotin exposure varied. This table comes from immunoSEQ multiplex PCR, and its TCRdb copy is limited to in-frame clones, with some not included. The data contain just over 60,000 clones, approximately 89% of them singletons. This CDR3 is built from 11 residues. Per germline, CDR1 GTSNPN and CDR2 SVGIG (reference sequence). Trimming pared 2 bases from V and 4 bases from J, leaving 6 bases between. As concerns this clone: Its antigen remains unidentified.

Sequences were derived from peripheral blood mononuclear cells (PBMCs), sampled at baseline. This rearrangement joins TRBV30 to TRBJ2-7, with TRBD1 as a possible D gene (5 bases). This TCR was sampled from a human donor with classical Hodgkin lymphoma. The CDR3 sequence: CAWSRGYEQYF. In nucleotides, the CDR3 is TGTGCCTGGAGTAGGGGATACGAGCAGTACTTC.